This paragraph covers one TCR beta chain sequence. As yet, its antigen is unknown. The data stem from a study of T cell responses to AZD1222 COVID-19 vaccine. Some clones are missing from TCRdb's copy, which holds only in-frame ones; the method was immunoSEQ multiplex PCR. This table holds about 140,000 clones. General study points: There were vaccine-associated CD4 TCRs across spike, dominant at 160-218 and 743-854. At baseline, just five to seven AZD1222 recipients tested seropositive. Recipients of two AZD1222 doses showed rising Spike-specific TCR breadth and depth. White British people made up most donors, females outnumbered males, and clonal diversity was possibly underestimated.

The sample taken for sequencing was peripheral blood. The sequence was collected from an adult in good health.

The DNA of the CDR3 is TGTGCCTGGAGTGGTCAGTGGAACACTGAAGCTTTCTTT. Translated: CAWSGQWNTEAFF. The gene calls are TRBV30 and TRBJ1-1; no definite D call. CDR1 is GTSNPN, CDR2 SVGIG, per germline (reference sequence). Deletions cut 1 base from V and 1 base from J, with 7 bases between. The length of the CDR3 is 13 residues.